This T cell receptor (beta chain) originates from a study of graft-versus-host responses after intestinal transplantation. Across the study: Induction using anti-thymocyte globulin, followed by tacrolimus and steroids for approximately 3 years, was given to all recipients. Whole-study findings and limits: Some GvH clones were seen earlier in gut or blood, suggesting intestinal origin.

Libraries were prepared by immunoSEQ multiplex PCR; TCRdb keeps only in-frame clonotypes and omits some of them. The sample lists about 120,000 clones, roughly nine tenths occurring once. Turning to this clone: Its specificity is unknown.

The CDR3 sequence is 17 residues long. Per the germline V gene, CDR1 is SGHVS and CDR2 is FNYEAQ. Between the trimmed V and J ends, which lost 1 base and 4 bases, there was a span of 19 bases. This sequence originates from a human donor who was the organ donor for an intestinal transplant. V gene TRBV7-6 combines with J gene TRBJ2-5; unclear D gene. The sample here was unstimulated CD4+ T cells sorted from spleen or lymph node cells, taken before transplant. In nucleotides, the CDR3 is TGTGCCAGCAGCTTAGGGATCTCACCTCTAGGAAGAGAGACCCAGTACTTC. It encodes CASSLGISPLGRETQYF.